The sequence of this TCR beta chain was determined in a study of blood T cells in healthy people across ages. This CDR3 has 16 amino acids. Trimming pared 6 bases from V and 4 bases from J, leaving 21 bases between. Sample-barcoded 5' priming and a J-beta primer mix drove a second PCR of about 6 to 12 cycles. One entry per CDR3 protein results from TCRdb running MiXCR on the 5' RACE reads. This sample has approximately 850,000 distinct CDR3 sequences, with 58% found just once. V and J are TRBV12-3 or TRBV12-4 and TRBJ2-5; perhaps TRBD1 as D (6 bases). The sample was blood. This sequence was found in a man aged 25-45 years in good health. CDR3 bases: TGTGCCAGCAGCCAAGATAGGGGGTCGGGTTTAGAGACCCAGTACTTC. This translates into CASSQDRGSGLETQYF.